Described below is a single TCR beta chain sequence and its context. The data were taken from a study of blood T cell repertoires in COVID-19. Across the whole study: Symptom resolution, clearance, or two negative PCRs marked the recovered donors of Cohort 3. PBMCs, B-cell-depleted T cells, or T cells were the source of the cDNA or gDNA that made up the material. Samples representing acute and convalescent COVID-19 were sourced from the United States, Italy and Spain.

Sequencing was performed with immunoSEQ multiplex PCR; in TCRdb, only in-frame clones are kept and a portion is missing. In the table there are 150,000 to 200,000 clones, approximately 86% of which are singletons. Participants were aged about 18 to 100 years from approximately 23 US areas. The CDR3 runs 16 residues. With V trimmed by 3 bases and J by 3 bases, 10 bases remained unmatched. The germline V gene encodes CDR1 DFQATT and CDR2 SNEGSKA (reference sequence). This TCR derives from a woman in her thirties or forties in a cohort exposed to, infected with or recovered from COVID-19 (not recorded which). Sequenced sample: PBMCs or T cells enriched from blood (not recorded which). This chain joins TRBV20-1 and TRBJ2-7; TRBD2 matches at 11 bases. The CDR3 DNA reads TGCAGTGCTAGTAGCGGGGGGGGTACACCAATCTACGAGCAGTACTTC. Translation gives CSASSGGGTPIYEQYF.